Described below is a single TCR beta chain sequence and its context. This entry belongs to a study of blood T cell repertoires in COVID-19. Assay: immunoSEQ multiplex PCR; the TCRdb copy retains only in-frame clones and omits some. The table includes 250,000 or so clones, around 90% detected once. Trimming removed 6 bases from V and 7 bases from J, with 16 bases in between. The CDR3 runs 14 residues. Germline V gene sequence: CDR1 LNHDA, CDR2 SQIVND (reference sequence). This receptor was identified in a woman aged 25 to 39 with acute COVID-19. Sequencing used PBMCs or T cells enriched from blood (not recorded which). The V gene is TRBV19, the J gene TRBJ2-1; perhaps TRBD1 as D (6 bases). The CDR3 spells CASSRSQGLNEQFF. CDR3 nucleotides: TGTGCCAGTAGCCGGAGTCAGGGGTTGAATGAGCAGTTCTTC.